These T cell receptor beta chains were read from a single sample in a study of blood T cell repertoires in COVID-19. Produced via immunoSEQ multiplex PCR; TCRdb's table is partial and in-frame only. The table has 94,000 or so clones, 84% seen once. Sequencing input: peripheral blood. These receptors were collected from a man aged 60 to 75 with acute or convalescent COVID-19. Each CDR3 is given with its conserved first and last residue. D genes are given only for firm matches. Clone size is given for some rows only: seen once, a few or many times, or a class if the clone is expanded.

TRBV2	14	few	.	TRBJ1-4	TGTGCCAGCAAAGGCGACTGGGTTGGTGAAAAACTGTTTTTT	CASKGDWVGEKLFF
TRBV19	13	.	.	TRBJ1-2	TGTGCCAGTATCTACGGCGGAGCCGGTGGCTACACCTTC	CASIYGGAGGYTF
TRBV28	16	.	.	TRBJ2-1	TGTGCTACACATAATCGACAGGTTAGCTCCTACAATGAGCAGTTCTTC	CATHNRQVSSYNEQFF
TRBV12-3/TRBV12-4	13	.	.	TRBJ2-1	TGTGCCAGCAGTCCCGTGAGGGATAATGAGCAGTTCTTC	CASSPVRDNEQFF
TRBV20-1	13	.	TRBD1	TRBJ1-1	TGCAGTGCTAGTCCGGACAGGGGCACTGAAGCTTTCTTT	CSASPDRGTEAFF
TRBV27	14	few	.	TRBJ1-1	TGTGCCAGCAGCCTAGATATGACGAACACTGAAGCTTTCTTT	CASSLDMTNTEAFF
TRBV28	17	.	.	TRBJ1-1	TGTGCCAGCAGTTTGGGAGCGGGGGGGACCCCTGACACTGAAGCTTTCTTT	CASSLGAGGTPDTEAFF
TRBV5-1	16	.	.	TRBJ2-3	TGCGCCAGCAGCGAGCCAGGGATTAGGGGCACAGATACGCAGTATTTT	CASSEPGIRGTDTQYF
TRBV6-6	16	.	TRBD1	TRBJ1-3	TGTGCCAGCAGTTACTTACAGGGGCACTCTGGAAACACCATATATTTT	CASSYLQGHSGNTIYF
TRBV9	14	.	.	TRBJ2-3	TGTGCCAGCAGCGTCAGGCCCAGCACAGATACGCAGTATTTT	CASSVRPSTDTQYF
TRBV12-3/TRBV12-4	13	.	.	TRBJ1-5	TGTGCCAGCAGAAGTGTAGGCAATCAGCCCCAGCATTTT	CASRSVGNQPQHF
TRBV27	14	.	.	TRBJ1-5	TGTGCCAGCAGTAGATACGGTAGCAATCAGCCCCAGCATTTT	CASSRYGSNQPQHF
TRBV9	14	.	.	TRBJ1-6	TGTGCCAGCAGCGTAGGGGCAATTAATTCACCCCTCCACTTT	CASSVGAINSPLHF
TRBV28	13	once	.	TRBJ1-1	TGTGCCAGCAGCCAACAGGGTCGCACTGAAGCTTTCTTT	CASSQQGRTEAFF
TRBV28	15	.	TRBD1	TRBJ1-1	TGTGCCAGCAGTTTTCTTGGGACAGGGAACACTGAAGCTTTCTTT	CASSFLGTGNTEAFF
TRBV7-2	14	.	.	TRBJ1-1	TGTGCCAGCAGCTTCCAGGGAAGACGGACTGAAGCTTTCTTT	CASSFQGRRTEAFF
TRBV10-3	15	.	TRBD1	TRBJ1-1	TGTGCCATCAGTAGTGGAACAGGGGTTTTCACTGAAGCTTTCTTT	CAISSGTGVFTEAFF
TRBV19	14	.	TRBD1	TRBJ1-1	TGTGCCAGTAGTCCCCGGGACAGGGGCACTGAAGCTTTCTTT	CASSPRDRGTEAFF
TRBV5-1	14	.	.	TRBJ2-1	TGCGCCAGCAGCTTGTTGAGTGGTGGGAGTGAGCAGTTCTTC	CASSLLSGGSEQFF
TRBV28	14	.	.	TRBJ1-5	TGTGCCAGCCGCCGGAGGGGAAGGGTGGGGCCCCAGCATTTT	CASRRRGRVGPQHF
TRBV5-1	13	once	.	TRBJ2-6	TGCGCCAGCCGACTTGAGGGGGCCAACGTCCTGACTTTC	CASRLEGANVLTF